This T cell receptor beta chain originates from a study of shared clonotypes between healthy human individuals. Study at large: A donor's plate count was three for CD4 naive and three for CD4 memory; CD8 naive had two and CD8 memory one.

General study points: Sequencing depth was a factor that was expected to affect clonotype sharing among donors. Rarefaction revealed incomplete sorted-subset sequencing despite large depth.

CDR1 and CDR2 from the germline V gene are SGDLS and YYNGEE. The CDR3 covers 15 residues. Trimming stripped 0 bases from V and 5 bases from J, with 14 bases between. Sequencing was performed with immunoSEQ multiplex PCR; in TCRdb, only in-frame clones are kept and a portion is missing. Among around 1,100,000 clones listed, 60% to 85% were seen once. Details on this clone: Its antigen is still unknown.

The rearrangement links TRBV9 to TRBJ2-5, with TRBD2 as a possible D gene (7 bases). This clonotype originated in a man between 18 and 29 years old in good health. Some clones in this sample may be carry-over from other donors' samples. Sequencing used memory CD4+ T cells from PBMCs. Described subset: CD45RA-negative fraction. CDR3 in DNA: TGTGCCAGCAGCGTAGATCGGGGGGCTCGGGAGACCCAGTACTTC. Amino acids: CASSVDRGARETQYF.